One T cell receptor (beta chain) is described in this entry. The antigen is not known. The source of the sample is a study of OX40 agonist ivuxolimab in advanced cancers. Study overall: Partial responses were achieved by three patients, of whom one had hepatocellular carcinoma and two had cutaneous melanoma. Study-wide findings and caveats: CD8+ T cells were the subset that, on average, had more expanded clones than CD4+. Low normalized T-cell clonal expansion was additionally recorded for some nonresponders.

The table came from immunoSEQ multiplex PCR; TCRdb's copy has only in-frame clones and leaves some out. The sample records some 59,000 clones, under 90% being singletons. Germline V lookup: CDR1 MRHNA, CDR2 SNTAGT. CDR3 length: 13 residues. The J segment lost 6 bases and the V segment lost 5 bases, leaving 3 bases of the junction unmatched. This rearrangement joins TRBV6-4 to TRBJ2-5, with TRBD1 identical over 10 bases. The TCR sequence derives from an adult with an advanced solid tumor such as melanoma, head and neck, liver or kidney cancer. The sample here was CD4+ or CD8+ T cells sorted from blood, taken in a trial of the OX40 agonist ivuxolimab. Written as DNA, the CDR3 is TGTGCCAGCAGTCGGGACAGGGGACAGACCCAGTACTTC. Translation: CASSRDRGQTQYF.